Shown below are 9 T cell receptor beta chains from a single sample sequenced in a study of blood T cell repertoires in COVID-19. Profiling relied on immunoSEQ multiplex PCR, and the TCRdb table lists in-frame clones only, not all of them. The sample holds around 480,000 clones, 70% to 90% seen once. What was sequenced was peripheral blood. The receptors were sampled from a woman in her forties or fifties with COVID-19, enrolled during active disease.

The V call is TRBV5-1, the J call TRBJ2-1; 10 positions match TRBD1. V dropped 1 base and J dropped 9; count of bases not matched to a gene: 7. The germline CDR1 and CDR2 sequences are SGHRS and YFSETQ. The CDR3 consists of 15 residues. CDR3 nucleotides: TGCGCCAGCAGCTTGTCCCGGGACAGGGGAGGTGAGCAGTTCTTC. It yields the protein CASSLSRDRGGEQFF.

This sequence joins TRBV9 and TRBJ2-1; no clear D. V was pared by 0 bases and J by 0 bases, with 7 bases between. Germline-derived CDR1 and CDR2 are SGDLS and YYNGEE. The CDR3 contains 15 residues. CDR3 protein: CASSVDSGSYNEQFF. As DNA, the CDR3 is TGTGCCAGCAGCGTAGACAGTGGCTCCTACAATGAGCAGTTCTTC.

The rearrangement uses TRBV18 and TRBJ2-1, with TRBD1 matching 8 bases. V gave up 3 bases and J gave up 9 bases; unmatched junction bases: 7. Germline V lookup: CDR1 KGHSH, CDR2 LQKENI. CDR3 size: 14 residues. CDR3 residues: CASSPGQGIGEQFF. The DNA of the CDR3 is TGTGCCAGCTCACCTGGACAGGGAATAGGTGAGCAGTTCTTC.

The chain joins TRBV12-3 or TRBV12-4 to TRBJ2-7; D perhaps matches TRBD2 (5 bases). The germline V and J ends were trimmed by 3 bases and 4 bases, with 7 bases remaining between them. This CDR3 is 12 amino acids long. This CDR3 is CASSFSGYEQYF. In DNA form, the CDR3 reads TGTGCCAGCAGTTTCTCGGGATACGAGCAGTACTTC.

The rearrangement uses TRBV5-4 and TRBJ1-1; 8 bases are a match to TRBD1. Germline lookup yields CDR1 SGHNT and CDR2 YYREEE (reference sequence). The ends lost 9 bases at V and 3 bases at J; junction bases unmatched: 19. The CDR3 consists of 17 residues. The CDR3 reads CATSTFKQGGRDTEAFF. CDR3 DNA: TGTGCCACTTCCACCTTCAAACAGGGGGGGCGAGACACTGAAGCTTTCTTT.

The V gene is TRBV5-6, the J gene TRBJ1-1; D may be TRBD1 (6 bases). The CDR3 runs to 12 residues. Trimming shortened V by 5 bases and J by 10 bases, and 15 bases separated the two germline ends. The germline V gene has CDR1 SGHDT and CDR2 YYEEEE. The CDR3 nucleotides are TGTGCCAGCAGTCCCTCTATAGGGGGAGCTTTCTTT. The encoded protein is CASSPSIGGAFF.

CDR3 amino acids: CAWSYRFNYGYTF. DNA of the CDR3: TGTGCCTGGAGTTACAGGTTTAACTATGGCTACACCTTC. The genes are TRBV30 and TRBJ1-2; D possibly corresponds to TRBD1 (5 bases). CDR3 size: 13 residues. The germline CDR1 and CDR2 sequences are GTSNPN and SVGIG (reference sequence). The ends were cut back, 2 bases at V and 1 base at J, with 8 bases in the middle.

The chain recombines TRBV11-3 with TRBJ2-3, with 10 bases identical to TRBD2. The CDR3 runs to 15 residues. Germline V gene data show CDR1 as SGHNT and CDR2 as YENEEA. Unmatched junction bases numbered 0, after V lost 3 bases and J lost 0 bases. The CDR3 sequence: CASSFSGRSTDTQYF. CDR3 DNA sequence: TGTGCCAGCAGCTTTAGCGGGAGGAGCACAGATACGCAGTATTTT.

The J gene is TRBJ1-4, the V gene TRBV7-6; D unclear. From germline, CDR1 is SGHVS and CDR2 FNYEAQ. With 5 bases removed from V and 4 bases from J, the gap between germline ends came to 17 bases. This CDR3 has 16 amino acids. The CDR3 sequence is CASSPLRSLNNEKLFF. DNA for the CDR3: TGTGCCAGCAGCCCCCTGAGAAGCTTGAATAATGAAAAACTGTTTTTT.